This T cell receptor (beta chain) was captured by sequencing in a study of cytotoxic CD8 clonotypes in ibrutinib-treated CLL. Overall study context: The cohort had about 11 relapsed/refractory and some 16 treatment-naive patients, 17 IGHV unmutated.

The CDR3 totals 15 residues. Germline-derived CDR1 and CDR2 are SGHDN and FVKESK. Trimming took off 2 bases at V and 0 bases at J, with 10 bases between the two ends. Depth targeted 1 in 200,000 to 1 in 1 million T cells, averaging approximately 10x coverage per clonotype. Repertoires were generated with immunoSEQ multiplex PCR, while TCRdb's copy carries only in-frame clones and drops some. The data show just under 70,000 clones, with approximately 71% seen just once and 5.7% held by the top ten. General study results and limits: Treatment left the uncommon public clonotypes either contracted or stable in frequency. Baseline-level clonality went beyond age-matched healthy donors and moved in step with circulating CD8+ T-cell counts.

A note on this clone: Antigen: not known.

The sequencing here drew on PBMCs, taken after 12 months of ibrutinib treatment. The gene calls are TRBV14 and TRBJ1-1; the D gene is possibly TRBD1 (6 bases). The clonotype was recovered from a human donor with chronic lymphocytic leukemia. Written as DNA, the CDR3 is TGTGCCAGCAGCCAACCAGGGGTCTTGAACACTGAAGCTTTCTTT. This sequence encodes CASSQPGVLNTEAFF.